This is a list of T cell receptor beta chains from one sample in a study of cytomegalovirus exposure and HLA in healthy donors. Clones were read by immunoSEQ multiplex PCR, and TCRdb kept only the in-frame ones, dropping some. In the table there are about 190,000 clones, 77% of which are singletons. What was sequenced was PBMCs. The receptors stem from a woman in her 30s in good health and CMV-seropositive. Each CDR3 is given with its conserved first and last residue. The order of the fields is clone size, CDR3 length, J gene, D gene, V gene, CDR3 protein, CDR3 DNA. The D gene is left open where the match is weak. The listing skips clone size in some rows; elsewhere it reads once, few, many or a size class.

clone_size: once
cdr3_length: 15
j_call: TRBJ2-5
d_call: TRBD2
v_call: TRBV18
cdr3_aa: CASSLIAGSQETQYF
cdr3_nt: TGTGCCAGCTCACTCATAGCGGGATCCCAAGAGACCCAGTACTTC

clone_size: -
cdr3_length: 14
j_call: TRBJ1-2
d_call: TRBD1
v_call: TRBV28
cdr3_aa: CASSRGQVYYGYTF
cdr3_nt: TGTGCCAGCAGCCGGGGACAGGTTTACTATGGCTACACCTTC

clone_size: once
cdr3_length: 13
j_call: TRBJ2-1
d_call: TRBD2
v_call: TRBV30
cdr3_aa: CAWSSVGRDEQFF
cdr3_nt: TGTGCCTGGAGTTCGGTGGGGAGGGATGAGCAGTTCTTC

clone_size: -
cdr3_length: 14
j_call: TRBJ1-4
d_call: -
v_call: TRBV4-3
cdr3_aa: CASSQSRASEKLFF
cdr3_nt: TGCGCCAGCAGCCAGTCGAGGGCCTCTGAAAAACTGTTTTTT

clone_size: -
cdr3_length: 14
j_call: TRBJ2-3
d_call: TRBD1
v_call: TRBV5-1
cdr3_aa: CASSLGQGADTQYF
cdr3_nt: TGCGCCAGCAGCTTGGGACAGGGGGCAGATACGCAGTATTTT

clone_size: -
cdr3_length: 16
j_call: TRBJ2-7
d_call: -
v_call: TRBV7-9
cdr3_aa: CASSLKGTGSRYEQYF
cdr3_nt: TGTGCCAGCAGCTTAAAGGGAACAGGATCCAGGTACGAGCAGTACTTC

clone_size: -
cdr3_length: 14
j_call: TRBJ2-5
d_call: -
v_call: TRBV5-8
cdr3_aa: CASRPTGIQETQYF
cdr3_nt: TGTGCCAGCAGGCCAACCGGGATACAAGAGACCCAGTACTTC

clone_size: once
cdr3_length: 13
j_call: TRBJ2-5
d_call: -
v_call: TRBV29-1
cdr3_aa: CSVGTRTQETQYF
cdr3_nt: TGCAGCGTGGGAACTAGGACCCAAGAGACCCAGTACTTC

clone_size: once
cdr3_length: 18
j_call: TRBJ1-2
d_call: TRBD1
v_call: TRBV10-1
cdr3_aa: CASSESARTGGEGYGYTF
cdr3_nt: TGCGCCAGCAGTGAGTCGGCTAGGACAGGGGGCGAAGGGTATGGCTACACCTTC

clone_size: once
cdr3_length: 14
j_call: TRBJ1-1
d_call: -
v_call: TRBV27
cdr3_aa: CASSLIREGTEAFF
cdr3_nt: TGTGCCAGCAGTCTTATCCGGGAGGGGACTGAAGCTTTCTTT

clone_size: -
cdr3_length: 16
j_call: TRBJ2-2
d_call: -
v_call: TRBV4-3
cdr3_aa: CASSPRPGLPTGELFF
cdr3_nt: TGCGCCAGCAGCCCCCGACCGGGACTTCCGACCGGGGAGCTGTTTTTT

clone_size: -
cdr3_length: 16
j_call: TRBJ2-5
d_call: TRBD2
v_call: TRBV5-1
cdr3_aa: CASSSTSGSLQETQYF
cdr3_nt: TGCGCCAGCAGCTCGACTAGCGGGAGTCTCCAAGAGACCCAGTACTTC

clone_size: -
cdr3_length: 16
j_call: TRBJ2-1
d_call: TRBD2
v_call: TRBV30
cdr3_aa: CAWSGRGGVRYNEQFF
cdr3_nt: TGTGCCTGGAGTGGGCGGGGGGGAGTAAGGTACAATGAGCAGTTCTTC

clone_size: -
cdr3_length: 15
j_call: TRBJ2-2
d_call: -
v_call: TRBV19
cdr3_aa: CASRYQEVGSGELFF
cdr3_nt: TGTGCCAGTAGATATCAGGAGGTTGGGTCCGGGGAGCTGTTTTTT

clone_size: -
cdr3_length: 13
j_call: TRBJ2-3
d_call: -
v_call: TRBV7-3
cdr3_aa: CASSSTSTDTQYF
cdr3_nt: TGTGCCAGCAGTTCGACTAGCACAGATACGCAGTATTTT

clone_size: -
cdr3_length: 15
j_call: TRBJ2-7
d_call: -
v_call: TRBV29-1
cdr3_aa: CSAPLGDSDSYEQYF
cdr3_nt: TGCAGCGCACCCCTAGGCGACAGTGACTCCTACGAGCAGTACTTC

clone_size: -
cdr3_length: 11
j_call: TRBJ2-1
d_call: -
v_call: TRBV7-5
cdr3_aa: CARSSYNEQFF
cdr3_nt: TGTGCCAGAAGCTCGTACAATGAGCAGTTCTTC

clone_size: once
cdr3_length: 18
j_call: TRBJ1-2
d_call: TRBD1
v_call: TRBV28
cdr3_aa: CASSPIGGLRGPHSGYTF
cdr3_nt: TGTGCCAGCAGCCCCATCGGCGGGCTTAGGGGGCCCCATTCTGGCTACACCTTC

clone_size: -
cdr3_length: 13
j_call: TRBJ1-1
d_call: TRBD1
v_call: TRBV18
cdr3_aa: CASSRQGATEAFF
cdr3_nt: TGTGCCAGCTCACGACAGGGGGCCACTGAAGCTTTCTTT

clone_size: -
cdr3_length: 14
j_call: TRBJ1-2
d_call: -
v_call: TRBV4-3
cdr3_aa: CASSRSAGGYGYTF
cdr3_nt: TGCGCCAGCAGCCGGTCGGCCGGGGGCTATGGCTACACCTTC

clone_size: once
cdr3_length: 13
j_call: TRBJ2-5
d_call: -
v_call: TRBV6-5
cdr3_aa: CASSKQGSGTQYF
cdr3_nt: TGTGCCAGCAGTAAACAGGGCTCGGGGACCCAGTACTTC

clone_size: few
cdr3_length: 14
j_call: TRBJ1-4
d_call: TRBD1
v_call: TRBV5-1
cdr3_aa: CASSRTGGGEKLFF
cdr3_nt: TGCGCCAGCAGCCGGACAGGGGGCGGAGAAAAACTGTTTTTT

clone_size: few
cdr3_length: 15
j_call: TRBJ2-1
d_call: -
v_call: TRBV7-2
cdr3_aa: CASSSTTLGDNEQFF
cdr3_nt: TGTGCCAGCAGCTCGACCACTCTAGGGGACAATGAGCAGTTCTTC

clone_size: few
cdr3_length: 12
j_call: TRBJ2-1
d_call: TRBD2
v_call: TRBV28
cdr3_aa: CASSLTSAEQFF
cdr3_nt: TGTGCCAGCAGTCTTACTAGCGCTGAGCAGTTCTTC

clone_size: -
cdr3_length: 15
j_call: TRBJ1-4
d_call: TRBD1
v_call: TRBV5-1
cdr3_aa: CASSGGDRTNEKLFF
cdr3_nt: TGCGCCAGCAGCGGCGGGGACAGAACTAATGAAAAACTGTTTTTT

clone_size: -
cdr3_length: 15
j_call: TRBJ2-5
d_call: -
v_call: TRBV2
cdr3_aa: CASSRTMTYQETQYF
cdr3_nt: TGTGCCAGCAGCCGGACAATGACGTACCAAGAGACCCAGTACTTC